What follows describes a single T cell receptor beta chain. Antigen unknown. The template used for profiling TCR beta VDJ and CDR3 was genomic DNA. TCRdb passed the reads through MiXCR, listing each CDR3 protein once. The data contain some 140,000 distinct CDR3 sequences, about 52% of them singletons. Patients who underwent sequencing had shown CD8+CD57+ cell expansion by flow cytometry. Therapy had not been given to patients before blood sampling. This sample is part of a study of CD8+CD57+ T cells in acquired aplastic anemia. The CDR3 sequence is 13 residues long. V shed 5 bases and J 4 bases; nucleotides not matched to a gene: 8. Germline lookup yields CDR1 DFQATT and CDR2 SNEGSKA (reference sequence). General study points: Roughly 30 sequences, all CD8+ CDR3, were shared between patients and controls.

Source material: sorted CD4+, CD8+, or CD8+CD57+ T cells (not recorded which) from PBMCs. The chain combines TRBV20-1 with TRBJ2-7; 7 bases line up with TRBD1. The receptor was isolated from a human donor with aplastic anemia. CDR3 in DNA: TGCAGTGCTTCGACAGGGCCTGGTTACGAGCAGTACTTC. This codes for CSASTGPGYEQYF.